Below are 19 T cell receptor beta chains sequenced from a single sample in a study of control samples from healthy donors and cancer patients. Measured with immunoSEQ multiplex PCR; TCRdb has only the in-frame clones, and not every one. The repertoire holds some 120,000 clones, with roughly 87% as singletons. Sample: blood. Source of these receptors: a man in his forties in good health.

The chain recombines TRBV6-6 with TRBJ1-3, with 11 bases matching TRBD1. V gave up 5 bases and J gave up 3 bases; unmatched junction bases: 6. Per the germline V gene, CDR1 is MNHNY and CDR2 is SVGAGI (reference sequence). The CDR3 runs 16 residues. Here the CDR3 reads CASSLGTGGYGNTIYF. DNA for the CDR3: TGTGCCAGCAGTCTAGGGACAGGGGGGTATGGAAACACCATATATTTT.

This clone was recorded only once. This chain joins TRBV29-1 and TRBJ2-3; the D is unclear. In germline, CDR1 is SQVTM, CDR2 ANQGSEA. The CDR3 is 13 amino acids. V lost 4 bases and J lost 6, with 14 bases in between. The CDR3 DNA follows: TGCAGCGTTGCCACTACCTATGCGGATACGCAGTATTTT. Translated: CSVATTYADTQYF.

The table lists this clone with a count of one. The genes are TRBV27 and TRBJ1-6, with D unclear. This CDR3 is built from 11 residues. Trimming shortened V by 6 bases and J by 10 bases, and 7 bases separated the two germline ends. Germline V gene sequence: CDR1 MNHEY, CDR2 SMNVEV (reference sequence). In DNA, the CDR3 is TGTGCCAGCAGGGGAAACTCACCCCTCCACTTT. Its translation: CASRGNSPLHF.

This clone has only a few counts. The V call is TRBV5-1, the J call TRBJ1-1, with 7 bases fitting TRBD1. CDR1 is SGHRS and CDR2 is YFSETQ in the germline V gene. This CDR3 region has 11 residues. The junction had 1 base not matched to a gene; V was cut back by 5 bases and J by 6 bases. The chain's CDR3 is CASRTGSEAFF. The CDR3 region has the DNA TGCGCCAGCAGGACAGGGTCTGAAGCTTTCTTT.

J is TRBJ1-5 and V is TRBV4-1; TRBD1 matches 8 bases. Germline CDR1 is MGHRA and CDR2 is YSYEKL. This CDR3 is built from 15 residues. Losses at the gene ends were 3 bases for V and 5 bases for J; bases not matched to a gene: 6. CDR3 in amino acids: CASSQRQGPYQPQHF. Here the CDR3 DNA reads TGCGCCAGCAGCCAGAGACAGGGGCCCTATCAGCCCCAGCATTTT.

This chain connects TRBV5-6 to TRBJ1-1; TRBD1 agrees at 7 bases. From germline, CDR1 is SGHDT and CDR2 YYEEEE. J was trimmed by 4 bases and V by 4 bases; bases with no gene match: 7. The CDR3 runs 14 residues. CDR3 residues: CASSGYDRATEAFF. CDR3 sequence (DNA): TGTGCCAGCAGCGGATACGACAGGGCCACTGAAGCTTTCTTT.

This clone was detected once. The chain recombines TRBV4-1 with TRBJ2-7, with 9 bases aligning to TRBD1. The CDR3 is 17 amino acids. Losses at the gene ends were 0 bases for V and 1 base for J; bases not matched to a gene: 7. Germline loops: CDR1 MGHRA, CDR2 YSYEKL. CDR3 residues: CASSQEGDGTGSYEQYF. CDR3 nucleotides: TGCGCCAGCAGCCAAGAGGGGGACGGGACAGGGTCCTACGAGCAGTACTTC.

The chain links TRBV7-2 to TRBJ1-2, with 8 bases matching TRBD1. Trimming at V came to 5 bases and at J to 4 bases, leaving 9 bases not matched to a gene. CDR1 is SGHTA and CDR2 is FQGNSA in the germline V gene. The CDR3 contains 15 residues. CDR3: CASSPTSGTGYGYTF. CDR3 bases: TGTGCCAGCAGCCCTACGTCCGGGACAGGCTATGGCTACACCTTC.

To note about this clone: This specimen includes other DNA sequences encoding the same CDR3. This chain joins TRBV6-4 and TRBJ2-3, with D possibly matching TRBD2 (6 bases). This CDR3 is built from 14 residues. CDR1 is MRHNA, CDR2 SNTAGT, per germline. Trimming stripped 2 bases from V and 1 base from J, with 7 bases between. The CDR3 loop reads CASSDRGGTDTQYF. The CDR3 nucleotides are TGTGCCAGCAGTGACCGCGGGGGCACAGATACGCAGTATTTT.

The V call is TRBV6-5, the J call TRBJ2-7; TRBD2 agrees at 10 bases. The ends lost 8 bases at V and 4 bases at J; junction bases unmatched: 8. The CDR3 runs 14 residues. CDR1 and CDR2 from the germline V gene are MNHEY and SVGAGI. The CDR3 DNA is TGTGCCAGCTCCAGCGCTAGCGGGGGTTACGAGCAGTACTTC. Translation gives CASSSASGGYEQYF.

The chain uses TRBV5-1 and TRBJ1-4; TRBD1 matches 7 bases. The CDR3 is made up of 14 amino acids. Trimming at V came to 3 bases and at J to 4 bases, leaving 3 bases not matched to a gene. Germline loops: CDR1 SGHRS, CDR2 YFSETQ. Here the CDR3 DNA reads TGCGCCAGCAGCTCAGGGACAGATAATGAAAAACTGTTTTTT. Protein product: CASSSGTDNEKLFF.

The chain links TRBV20-1 to TRBJ1-3; D not resolved. Germline V gene lookup returns CDR1 DFQATT and CDR2 SNEGSKA (reference sequence). The CDR3 spans 11 residues. This chain's CDR3 is CGLSSGNTIYF. CDR3 DNA sequence: TGCGGTTTATCCTCTGGAAACACCATATATTTT.

This chain uses TRBV11-3 with TRBJ2-5, with 8 bases matching TRBD1. CDR1 is SGHNT and CDR2 is YENEEA in the germline V gene. The CDR3 loop spans 13 amino acids. Trimming removed 9 bases from V and 5 bases from J; junction bases left unmatched: 8. CDR3 DNA sequence: TGTGCCAGTGCCGCGACAGGGGTCGAGACCCAGTACTTC. This codes for CASAATGVETQYF.

The V call is TRBV7-2, the J call TRBJ1-1, with 7 bases matching TRBD1. CDR1 and CDR2 (germline): SGHTA, FQGNSA. The CDR3 contains 17 residues. The V and J ends lost 4 bases and 0 bases, in that order; junction bases with no gene match: 11. The CDR3 loop is CASSSPGTAYMNTEAFF. For the CDR3, the DNA is TGTGCCAGCAGCTCCCCCGGGACAGCATATATGAACACTGAAGCTTTCTTT.

V and J are TRBV24-1 and TRBJ2-1; 7 bases fit TRBD2. V trimming: 5 bases; J trimming: 3 bases; junction bases outside the gene matches: 6. The CDR3 length is 15 residues. Germline V lookup: CDR1 KGHDR, CDR2 SFDVKD. CDR3 bases: TGTGCCACCAGTGGGGGAGGGCCCCTCTACAATGAGCAGTTCTTC. Translating gives CATSGGGPLYNEQFF.

The chain employs TRBV5-1 and TRBJ1-4, with 9 bases that match TRBD1. Germline V CDR1 and CDR2: SGHRS, YFSETQ. The length of the CDR3 is 13 residues. Trimming at V came to 6 bases and at J to 8 bases, leaving 5 bases not matched to a gene. CDR3 nucleotides: TGCGCCAGCACTCGACAGGGGGGAGAAAAACTGTTTTTT. Protein sequence: CASTRQGGEKLFF.

This clone was seen only once. The same CDR3 arises from other DNA sequences in this sample as well. This CDR3 is CASSQAGMNTEAFF. Written as DNA, the CDR3 is TGTGCCAGCAGCCAAGCCGGAATGAACACTGAAGCTTTCTTT. The J gene is TRBJ1-1, the V gene TRBV14; D not resolved. Trimming removed 1 base from V and 0 bases from J, with 6 bases in between. This CDR3 contains 14 residues. The V gene's germline CDR1 is SGHDN and CDR2 FVKESK.

The V call is TRBV6-1, the J call TRBJ1-5, with 7 bases fitting TRBD1. Trimming took 2 bases from V and 1 from J; bases not matched to a gene: 5. Germline V gene sequence: CDR1 MNHNS, CDR2 SASEGT. The CDR3 is made up of 16 amino acids. The CDR3: CASSERGGGSNQPQHF. DNA of the CDR3: TGTGCCAGCAGTGAACGAGGGGGCGGAAGCAATCAGCCCCAGCATTTT.

The chain couples TRBV15 to TRBJ2-3; the match to TRBD2 covers 8 bases. This CDR3 spans 15 amino acids. Per the germline V gene, CDR1 is LNHNV and CDR2 is YYDKDF (reference sequence). With V trimmed by 3 bases and J by 0 bases, 2 bases remained unmatched. The CDR3 DNA is TGTGCCACCAGCAGCGGGGGGGCTAGCACAGATACGCAGTATTTT. Translating it yields CATSSGGASTDTQYF.